This TCR beta chain was identified in a study of blood T cells in healthy people across ages (dated by TCRdb to 2014 to 2015). Study-level background: Template switching captured roughly one uniquely barcoded TCR beta cDNA molecule per two T cells in model experiments. Age-related changes in TCR beta repertoire diversity were measured in the study by deep sequencing normalized with unique cDNA molecular identifiers. Four age groups were formed from the donors: young (average approximately 15 years), middle-aged (approximately 40), aged (about 62) and long-lived (roughly 81). To avoid experimental bias, donors of different ages were distributed randomly across sequencing lanes. Using the same blood draw, the study looked at two additional independent replicas of 1 million unique cDNA reads for two donors, one aged 18 to 30 and the other aged 80 or older.

Points the paper makes about the study in general: Observed TCR beta diversity per million T cells fell roughly linearly with age, and a significant reduction was already apparent by age around 40. A strong correlation was found between observed TCR beta diversity and the percentage of naive T cells measured by flow cytometry. Because the CMV infection status of the donors was unknown, age-related changes in expanded clonotypes may potentially have been confounded. Estimates of total diversity from one million sequenced T cells were regarded as lower bounds and underestimates. The long-lived group showed more naive CD4+ T cells, fewer expanded clones and increased TCR diversity than the aged group, suggesting age selection. Bulk unsorted PBMC profiling prevented conclusive comparison of naive and antigen-experienced compartments.

As to this clonotype: Its antigen is not yet known. The junction departs from the called germline gene at one end, perhaps through a read error.

The approximately 39 donors, aged about 6 to 100 years, were systemically healthy Caucasian individuals from Russia. Each donor gave approximately 9.3 milliliters of peripheral blood, collected into EDTA-treated Vacutainer tubes. Ficoll-Paque density-gradient centrifugation was used to isolate PBMCs, with at least 6.5 million per sample. Total RNA, at least 6 micrograms per sample, was extracted from PBMCs with Trizol reagent. Naive CD45RAhigh/CD27high T cell percentages were measured by flow cytometry on a PBMC aliquot from every donor. Libraries were prepared through 5' RACE. Sequencing took place on an Illumina HiSeq 2500. A second PCR of about 7 to 12 cycles was performed with a sample-barcoded 5' primer and a J-beta primer mix. Each TCR beta cDNA molecule received a unique molecular identifier from a template-switch 5' adaptor carrying 12 random nucleotides. At least 3 million CDR3-containing paired-end reads were obtained from each sample. First-strand cDNA was synthesized from all RNA with the Mint cDNA synthesis kit, primed by a TRBC-specific oligonucleotide. Following uracil-DNA glycosylase treatment, all cDNA underwent a first 18-cycle PCR with the universal primers M1SS and BC2_uni_R. The paper's processing steps were these. Each sample was normalized by randomly selecting 1 million high-quality reads, each carrying a distinct molecular identifier. Instead of being binned into consensus sequences, reads with shared molecular identifiers were discarded. MiTCR, run with a Q25 quality threshold and the strictest error-elimination algorithm, handled CDR3 identification, clonotype clustering and error correction. A nonparametric unseen species model using Euler transformation provided a lower-bound estimate of total TCR beta diversity. TCRdb trimmed public reads at Q25 via fastp, called clones via MiXCR and kept in-frame beta chains. Every distinct CDR3 protein forms one entry, paired with its most common genes and DNA. TCRdb, not the authors, supplied the V and J calls. A total of 1.5 million to 2 million distinct CDR3 sequences appear in this sample, 40% to 55% of them only once. 2.1% of the sample goes to the ten largest clones.

For CDR1 and CDR2, the germline V gene lists ENHRY and SYGVKD. The CDR3, cysteine through phenylalanine, is 14 amino acids long. The DNA shown is the 42-base CDR3, in frame from base 1. This receptor was obtained from a middle-aged woman in good health. Sequenced sample: blood. The chain links TRBV10-3 with TRBJ2-3, with a tentative D call of TRBD1 or TRBD2, each matching 6 bases. The nucleotide sequence is TGTGCCGTCAGTCGGGGGACACGCACAGATACGCAGTATTTT. The encoded protein is CAVSRGTRTDTQYF.